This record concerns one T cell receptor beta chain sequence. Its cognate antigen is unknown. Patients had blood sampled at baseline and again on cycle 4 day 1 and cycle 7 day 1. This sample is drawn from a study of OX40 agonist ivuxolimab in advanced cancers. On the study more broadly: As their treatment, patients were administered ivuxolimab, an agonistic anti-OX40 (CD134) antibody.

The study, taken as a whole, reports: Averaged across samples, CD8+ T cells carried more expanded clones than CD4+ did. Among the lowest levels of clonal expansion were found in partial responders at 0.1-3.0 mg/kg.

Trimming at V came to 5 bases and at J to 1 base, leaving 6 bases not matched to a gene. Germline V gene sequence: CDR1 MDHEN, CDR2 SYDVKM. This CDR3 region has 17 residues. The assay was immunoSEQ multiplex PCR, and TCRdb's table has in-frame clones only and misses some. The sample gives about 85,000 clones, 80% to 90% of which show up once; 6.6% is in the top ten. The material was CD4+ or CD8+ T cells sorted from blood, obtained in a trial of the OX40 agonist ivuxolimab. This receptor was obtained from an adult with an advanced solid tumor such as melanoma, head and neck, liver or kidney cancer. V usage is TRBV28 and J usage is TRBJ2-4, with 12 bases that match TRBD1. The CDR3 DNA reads TGTGCCAGCAGTCCGTCGGGACAGGGGGCGGCCAAAAACATTCAGTACTTC. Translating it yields CASSPSGQGAAKNIQYF.